Listed below are T cell receptor beta chains from one sample, sequenced in a study of CD8 T cells in Susac syndrome. Using its own MiXCR run on the immunoSEQ multiplex PCR reads, TCRdb lists one record per CDR3 protein. The table records around 100,000 distinct CDR3 sequences, about 96% of them present only once. Sequencing input: CD8+ T cells from PBMCs. The receptors were sampled from a human donor with Susac syndrome. Each CDR3 is given with its conserved first and last residue. D genes are given only for firm matches. The listing skips clone size in some rows; elsewhere it reads once, few, many or a size class.

>TRBJ2-7|TRBV2|once|TRBD2
CASSQEPTSGTLEQYF
TGTGCCAGCAGCCAAGAACCAACTAGCGGGACCCTGGAGCAGTACTTC
>TRBJ1-1|TRBV12-3/TRBV12-4|-|-
CASSLVANTEAFF
TGTGCCAGCAGTTTGGTAGCAAACACTGAAGCTTTCTTT
>TRBJ2-5|TRBV29-1|few|-
CSAGQRAAETQYF
TGCAGCGCCGGCCAGAGGGCTGCAGAGACCCAGTACTTC
>TRBJ1-2|TRBV20-1|-|-
CSARTYGYTF
TGCAGTGCCAGGACCTATGGCTACACCTTC
>TRBJ1-1|TRBV9|-|TRBD1
CASSVGDRGRLGTEAFF
TGTGCCAGCAGCGTAGGGGACAGGGGGCGACTGGGAACTGAAGCTTTCTTT
>TRBJ2-3|TRBV23-1|-|TRBD1
CASSRQGEGTDTQYF
TGCGCCAGCTCACGACAGGGAGAGGGCACAGATACGCAGTATTTT
>TRBJ2-5|TRBV27|-|-
CASGWGDNQETQYF
TGTGCCAGCGGTTGGGGCGACAACCAAGAGACCCAGTACTTC
>TRBJ2-3|TRBV7-6|-|-
CASRNRGTDTQYF
TGTGCCAGCCGGAATAGGGGCACAGATACGCAGTATTTT
>TRBJ2-7|TRBV15|-|-
CATSSPGGAYEQYF
TGTGCCACCAGCAGTCCTGGTGGGGCCTACGAGCAGTACTTC
>TRBJ2-2|TRBV18|-|-
CASSPSGTRDTGELFF
TGTGCCAGCTCACCGAGTGGCACCAGGGACACCGGGGAGCTGTTTTTT
>TRBJ2-1|TRBV15|once|-
CATSGRGGTYNEQFF
TGTGCCACCAGCGGCCGGGGCGGGACCTACAATGAGCAGTTCTTC
>TRBJ1-1|TRBV15|-|TRBD1
CATSAQTGKGTEAFF
TGTGCCACCAGCGCCCAGACAGGGAAGGGGACTGAAGCTTTCTTT
>TRBJ2-3|TRBV19|-|TRBD1
CASSPMDRGTDTQYF
TGTGCCAGTAGTCCGATGGACAGGGGAACAGATACGCAGTATTTT
>TRBJ2-7|TRBV13|-|-
CASSSTQGSSYEQYF
TGTGCCAGCAGCTCAACCCAGGGAAGCTCCTACGAGCAGTACTTC
>TRBJ2-2|TRBV3-1|-|-
CASSQRELFF
TGTGCCAGCAGCCAAAGGGAGCTGTTTTTT
>TRBJ2-7|TRBV29-1|-|-
CSAYSRGVEQYF
TGCAGCGCCTACTCCCGGGGAGTCGAGCAGTACTTC
>TRBJ1-2|TRBV29-1|-|-
CSVVWTDGYGYTF
TGCAGCGTTGTTTGGACGGACGGCTATGGCTACACCTTC
>TRBJ2-1|TRBV7-3|-|TRBD1
CASSNDRGAHNEQFF
TGTGCCAGCAGCAATGACAGGGGAGCTCACAATGAGCAGTTCTTC
>TRBJ2-1|TRBV19|-|TRBD2
CASSILLPGTSGEDEQFF
TGTGCCAGTAGTATACTTCTCCCCGGGACTAGCGGGGAAGATGAGCAGTTCTTC
>TRBJ2-7|TRBV7-2|-|-
CASSLNREQYF
TGTGCCAGCAGCCTCAATAGGGAGCAGTACTTC
>TRBJ1-2|TRBV29-1|-|-
CSVVRDTNYGYTF
TGCAGCGTTGTACGGGACACAAACTATGGCTACACCTTC
>TRBJ1-1|TRBV23-1|-|TRBD1
CASSQPYDRVWTEAFF
TGCGCCAGCAGTCAACCCTATGACAGGGTATGGACTGAAGCTTTCTTT
>TRBJ1-5|TRBV20-1|-|-
CSARGATTTTGPNQPQHF
TGCAGTGCTAGGGGAGCCACCACCACCACGGGGCCAAATCAGCCCCAGCATTTT
>TRBJ1-2|TRBV20-1|once|-
CSAVLDYGYTF
TGCAGTGCTGTCCTTGACTATGGCTACACCTTC
>TRBJ2-5|TRBV6-4|-|TRBD2
CASSELAGGLETQYF
TGTGCCAGCAGTGAATTAGCGGGGGGGCTGGAGACCCAGTACTTC
>TRBJ2-3|TRBV12-5|-|-
CASGLPDTDTQYF
TGTGCTAGTGGTTTACCCGACACAGATACGCAGTATTTT
>TRBJ1-1|TRBV3-1|once|-
CASSQDLKVTEAFF
TGTGCCAGCAGCCAAGATTTAAAAGTCACTGAAGCTTTCTTT
>TRBJ2-2|TRBV24-1|once|TRBD2
CATSDVASGRIFTGELFF
TGTGCCACCAGTGATGTCGCTAGCGGGAGGATTTTTACCGGGGAGCTGTTTTTT
>TRBJ2-2|TRBV13|-|TRBD1
CASSLGTGNTGELFF
TGTGCCAGCAGCTTGGGGACAGGAAACACCGGGGAGCTGTTTTTT
>TRBJ2-4|TRBV5-1|-|-
CASSGRQGQTTIQYF
TGCGCCAGCAGTGGGAGGCAAGGACAGACGACGATTCAGTACTTC
>TRBJ1-4|TRBV7-7|-|-
CASSLGRGITNEKLFF
TGTGCCAGCAGCTTAGGCAGGGGAATAACCAATGAAAAACTGTTTTTT
>TRBJ1-1|TRBV7-3|-|-
CASSSGTIAFF
TGTGCCAGCAGCTCCGGGACGATAGCTTTCTTT
>TRBJ1-5|TRBV27|-|TRBD1
CASSLTGTGSRRQPQHF
TGTGCCAGCAGTTTAACCGGGACAGGGAGCAGGAGGCAGCCCCAGCATTTT